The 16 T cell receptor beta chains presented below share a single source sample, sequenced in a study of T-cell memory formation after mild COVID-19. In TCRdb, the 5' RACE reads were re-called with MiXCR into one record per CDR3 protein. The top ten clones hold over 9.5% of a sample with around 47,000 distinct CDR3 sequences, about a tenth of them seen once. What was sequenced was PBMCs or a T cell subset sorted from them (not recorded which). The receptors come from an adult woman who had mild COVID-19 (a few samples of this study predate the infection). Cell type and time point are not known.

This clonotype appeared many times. Here the CDR3 DNA reads TGTGCCAGCAGCTTAGGTTACGGCGAGCAGTACTTC. Amino acids: CASSLGYGEQYF. The chain couples TRBV7-9 to TRBJ2-7; D gene unclear. The germline CDR1 and CDR2 sequences are SEHNR and FQNEAQ (reference sequence). V dropped 1 base and J dropped 6 bases, with 7 bases sitting between them. The CDR3 runs to 12 residues.

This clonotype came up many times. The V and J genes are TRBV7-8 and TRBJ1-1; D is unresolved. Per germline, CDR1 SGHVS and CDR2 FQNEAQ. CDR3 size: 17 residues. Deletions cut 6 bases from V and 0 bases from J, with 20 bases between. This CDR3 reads CASSSIKLGRMNTEAFF. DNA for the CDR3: TGTGCCAGCAGTTCCATTAAGCTCGGACGGATGAACACTGAAGCTTTCTTT. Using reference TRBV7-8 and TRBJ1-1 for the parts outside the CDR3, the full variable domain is GAGVSQSPRYKVAKRGQDVALRCDPISGHVSLFWYQQALGQGPEFLTYFQNEAQLDKSGLPSDRFFAERPEGSVSTLKIQRTQQEDSAVYLCASSSIKLGRMNTEAFFGQGTRLTVV.

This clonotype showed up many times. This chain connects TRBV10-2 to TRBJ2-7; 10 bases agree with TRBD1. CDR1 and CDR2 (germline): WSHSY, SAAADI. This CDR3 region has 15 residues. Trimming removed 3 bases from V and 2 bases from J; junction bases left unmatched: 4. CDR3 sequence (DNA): TGCGCCAGCAGTGATCTGGGGACAGGGGCCTACGAGCAGTACTTC. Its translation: CASSDLGTGAYEQYF.

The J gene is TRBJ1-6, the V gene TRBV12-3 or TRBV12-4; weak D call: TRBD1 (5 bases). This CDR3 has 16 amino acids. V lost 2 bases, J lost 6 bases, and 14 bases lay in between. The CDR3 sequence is CASSLNAGRPNSPLHF. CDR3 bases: TGTGCCAGCAGTTTAAATGCGGGGCGGCCTAATTCACCCCTCCACTTT.

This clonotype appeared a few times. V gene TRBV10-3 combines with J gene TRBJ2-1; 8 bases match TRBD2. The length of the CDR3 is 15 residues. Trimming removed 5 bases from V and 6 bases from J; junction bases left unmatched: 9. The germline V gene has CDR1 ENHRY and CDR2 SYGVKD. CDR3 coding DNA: TGTGCCATCAGTATAGCGGGAACAAACTCCAATGAGCAGTTCTTC. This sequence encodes CAISIAGTNSNEQFF.

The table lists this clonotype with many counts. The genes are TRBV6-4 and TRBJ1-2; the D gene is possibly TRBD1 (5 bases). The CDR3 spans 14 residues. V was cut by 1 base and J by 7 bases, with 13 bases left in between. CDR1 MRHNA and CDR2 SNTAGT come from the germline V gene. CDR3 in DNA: TGTGCCAGCAGTGACTACAAGGGGTCAGGTGGCTACACCTTC. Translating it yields CASSDYKGSGGYTF.

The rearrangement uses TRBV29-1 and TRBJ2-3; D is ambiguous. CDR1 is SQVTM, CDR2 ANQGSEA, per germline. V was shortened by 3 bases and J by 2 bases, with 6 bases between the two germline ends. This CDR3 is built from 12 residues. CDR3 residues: CSVEALTDTQYF. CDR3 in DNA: TGCAGCGTTGAGGCCCTCACAGATACGCAGTATTTT.

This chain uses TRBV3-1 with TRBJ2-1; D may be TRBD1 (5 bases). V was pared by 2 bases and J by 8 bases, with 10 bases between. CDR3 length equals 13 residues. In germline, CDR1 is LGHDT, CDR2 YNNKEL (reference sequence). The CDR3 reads CASSQLTGDEQFF. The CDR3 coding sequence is TGTGCCAGCAGCCAACTTACAGGTGATGAGCAGTTCTTC.

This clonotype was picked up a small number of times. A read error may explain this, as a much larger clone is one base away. The CDR3 spells CASSLTGRGFPYEQYF. CDR3 in DNA: TGTGCCAGCAGTTTAACGGGACGGGGGTTTCCCTACGAGCAGTACTTC. The chain uses TRBV12-3 or TRBV12-4 and TRBJ2-7; D is possibly TRBD2 (6 bases). V shed 2 bases and J shed 2 bases, with 16 bases lying between them. The CDR3 sequence is 16 residues long.

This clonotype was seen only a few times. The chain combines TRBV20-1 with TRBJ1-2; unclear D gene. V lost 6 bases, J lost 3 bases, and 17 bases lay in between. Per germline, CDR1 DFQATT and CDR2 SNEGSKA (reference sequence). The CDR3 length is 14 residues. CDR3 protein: CSAKQEGLDYGYTF. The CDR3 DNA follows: TGCAGTGCCAAACAAGAGGGTCTGGACTATGGCTACACCTTC.

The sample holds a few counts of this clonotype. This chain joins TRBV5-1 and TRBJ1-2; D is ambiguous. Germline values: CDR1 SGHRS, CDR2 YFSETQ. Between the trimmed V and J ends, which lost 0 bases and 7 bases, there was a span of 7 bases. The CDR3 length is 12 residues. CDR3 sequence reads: CASSLDVFGYTF. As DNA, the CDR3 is TGCGCCAGCAGCTTGGACGTTTTTGGCTACACCTTC.

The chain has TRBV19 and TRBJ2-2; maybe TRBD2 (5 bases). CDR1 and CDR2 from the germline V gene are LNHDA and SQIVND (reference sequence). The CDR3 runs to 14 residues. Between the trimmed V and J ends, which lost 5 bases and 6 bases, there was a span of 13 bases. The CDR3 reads CASSLNGGSGELFF. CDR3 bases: TGTGCCAGTAGTCTTAATGGAGGTTCCGGGGAGCTGTTTTTT.

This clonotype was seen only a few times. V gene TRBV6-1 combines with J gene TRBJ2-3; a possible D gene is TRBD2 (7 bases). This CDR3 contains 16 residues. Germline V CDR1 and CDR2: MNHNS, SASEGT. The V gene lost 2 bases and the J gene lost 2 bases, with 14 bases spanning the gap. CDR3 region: CASSELGAGATDTQYF. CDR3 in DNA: TGTGCCAGCAGTGAATTAGGGGCGGGGGCCACAGATACGCAGTATTTT.

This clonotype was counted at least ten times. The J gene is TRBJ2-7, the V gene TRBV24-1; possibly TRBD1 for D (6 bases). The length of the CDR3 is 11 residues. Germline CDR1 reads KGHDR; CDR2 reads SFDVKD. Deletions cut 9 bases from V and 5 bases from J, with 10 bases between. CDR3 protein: CATQQGHEQYF. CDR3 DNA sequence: TGTGCCACCCAACAGGGCCACGAGCAGTACTTC.

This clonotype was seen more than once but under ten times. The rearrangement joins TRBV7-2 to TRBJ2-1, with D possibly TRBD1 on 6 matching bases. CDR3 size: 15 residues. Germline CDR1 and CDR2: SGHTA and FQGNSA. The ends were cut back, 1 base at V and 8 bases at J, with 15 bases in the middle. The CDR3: CASSLVWGPDDEQFF. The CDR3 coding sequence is TGTGCCAGCAGCTTAGTTTGGGGGCCGGACGATGAGCAGTTCTTC. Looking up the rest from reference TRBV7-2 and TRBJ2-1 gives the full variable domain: GAGVSQSPSNKVTEKGKDVELRCDPISGHTALYWYRQSLGQGLEFLIYFQGNSAPDKSGLPSDRFSAERTGGSVSTLTIQRTQQEDSAVYLCASSLVWGPDDEQFFGPGTRLTVL.

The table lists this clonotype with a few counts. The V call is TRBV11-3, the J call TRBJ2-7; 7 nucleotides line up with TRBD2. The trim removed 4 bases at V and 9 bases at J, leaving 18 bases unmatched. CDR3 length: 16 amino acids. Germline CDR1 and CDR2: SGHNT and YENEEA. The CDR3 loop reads CASSSPLFVGGPTQYF. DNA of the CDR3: TGTGCCAGCAGCTCCCCCCTCTTTGTGGGAGGGCCGACGCAGTACTTC.